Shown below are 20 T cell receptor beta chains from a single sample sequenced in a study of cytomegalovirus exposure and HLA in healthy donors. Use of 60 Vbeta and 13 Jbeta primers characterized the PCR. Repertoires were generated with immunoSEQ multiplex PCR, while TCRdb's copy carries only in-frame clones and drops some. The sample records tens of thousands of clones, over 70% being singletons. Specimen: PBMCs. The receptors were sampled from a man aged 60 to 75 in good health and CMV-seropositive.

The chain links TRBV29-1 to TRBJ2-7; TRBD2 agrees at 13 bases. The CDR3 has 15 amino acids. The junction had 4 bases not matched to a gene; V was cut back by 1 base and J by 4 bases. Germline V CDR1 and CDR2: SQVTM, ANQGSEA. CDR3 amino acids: CSVEGTSGSSYEQYF. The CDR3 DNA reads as TGCAGCGTTGAAGGGACTAGCGGGAGTTCGTACGAGCAGTACTTC.

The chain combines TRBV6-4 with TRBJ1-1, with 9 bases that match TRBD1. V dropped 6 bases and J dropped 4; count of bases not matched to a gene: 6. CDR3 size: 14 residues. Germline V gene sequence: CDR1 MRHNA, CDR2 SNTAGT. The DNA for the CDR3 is TGTGCCAGCAGCCCCGGGACAGGGCTCACTGAAGCTTTCTTT. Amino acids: CASSPGTGLTEAFF.

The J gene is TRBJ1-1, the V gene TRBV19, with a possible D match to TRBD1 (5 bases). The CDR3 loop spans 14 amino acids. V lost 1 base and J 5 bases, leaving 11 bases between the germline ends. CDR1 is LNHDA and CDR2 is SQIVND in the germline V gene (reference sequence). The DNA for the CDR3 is TGTGCCAGTAGTATAGCGACAGAAGGTACTGAAGCTTTCTTT. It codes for CASSIATEGTEAFF.

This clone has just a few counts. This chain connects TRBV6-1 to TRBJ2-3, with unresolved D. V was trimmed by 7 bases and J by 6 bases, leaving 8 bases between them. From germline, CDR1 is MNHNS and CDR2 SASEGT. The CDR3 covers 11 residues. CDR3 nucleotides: TGTGCCAGCACCTCACGGGATACGCAGTATTTT. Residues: CASTSRDTQYF.

The DNA of the CDR3 is TGTGCCAGCAGCTTTTCGTCAGGGGGTAACACCGGGGAGCTGTTTTTT. This encodes CASSFSSGGNTGELFF. This rearrangement joins TRBV7-2 to TRBJ2-2, with 7 nucleotides matching TRBD1. Germline assignment: CDR1 SGHTA and CDR2 FQGNSA. Germline trimming cut 3 bases from V and 2 bases from J; bases unmatched to any gene: 6. The CDR3 runs to 16 residues.

The CDR3 loop reads CASSSDSNYGYTF. For the CDR3, the DNA is TGTGCCAGCAGCTCAGACAGTAACTATGGCTACACCTTC. The chain employs TRBV7-9 and TRBJ1-2; maybe TRBD1 (5 bases). This CDR3 has 13 residues. Trimming left V 4 bases short and J 1 base short, with 7 bases between. Germline V gives CDR1 SEHNR, CDR2 FQNEAQ (reference sequence). The whole variable domain, remainder taken from reference TRBV7-9 and TRBJ1-2, is DTGVSQNPRHKITKRGQNVTFRCDPISEHNRLYWYRQTLGQGPEFLTYFQNEAQLEKSRLLSDRFSAERPKGSFSTLEIQRTEQGDSAMYLCASSSDSNYGYTFGSGTRLTVV.

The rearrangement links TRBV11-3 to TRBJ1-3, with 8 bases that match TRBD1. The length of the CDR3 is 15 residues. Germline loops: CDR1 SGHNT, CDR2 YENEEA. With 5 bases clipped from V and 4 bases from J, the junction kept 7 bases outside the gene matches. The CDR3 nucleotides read TGTGCCAGCAGCCTCGCAGGGGGCAGCGGAAACACCATATATTTT. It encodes CASSLAGGSGNTIYF.

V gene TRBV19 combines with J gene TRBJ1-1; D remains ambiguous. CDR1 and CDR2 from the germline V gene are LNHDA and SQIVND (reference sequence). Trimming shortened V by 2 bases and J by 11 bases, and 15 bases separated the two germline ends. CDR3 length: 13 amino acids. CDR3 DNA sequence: TGTGCCAGTAGTATATATGCAGCGAGGGAGGCTTTCTTT. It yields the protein CASSIYAAREAFF.

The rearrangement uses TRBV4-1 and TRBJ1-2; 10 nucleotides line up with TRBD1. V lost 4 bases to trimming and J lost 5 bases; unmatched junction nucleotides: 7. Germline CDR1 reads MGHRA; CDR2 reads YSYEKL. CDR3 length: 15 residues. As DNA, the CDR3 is TGCGCCAGCAGCCGCCGGGACAGGGGCGGGTATGGCTACACCTTC. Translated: CASSRRDRGGYGYTF.

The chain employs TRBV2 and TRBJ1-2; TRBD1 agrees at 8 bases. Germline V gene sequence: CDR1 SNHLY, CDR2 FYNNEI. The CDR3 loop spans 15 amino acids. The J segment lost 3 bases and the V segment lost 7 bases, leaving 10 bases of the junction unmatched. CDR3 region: CASKEDRASHYGYTF. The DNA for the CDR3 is TGTGCCAGCAAAGAGGACAGGGCGTCACACTATGGCTACACCTTC.

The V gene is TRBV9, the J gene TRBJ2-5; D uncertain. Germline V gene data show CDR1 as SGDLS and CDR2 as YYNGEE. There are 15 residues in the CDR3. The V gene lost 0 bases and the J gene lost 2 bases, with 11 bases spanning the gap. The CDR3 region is CASSVGAVSQETQYF. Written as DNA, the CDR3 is TGTGCCAGCAGCGTAGGTGCGGTGAGTCAAGAGACCCAGTACTTC.

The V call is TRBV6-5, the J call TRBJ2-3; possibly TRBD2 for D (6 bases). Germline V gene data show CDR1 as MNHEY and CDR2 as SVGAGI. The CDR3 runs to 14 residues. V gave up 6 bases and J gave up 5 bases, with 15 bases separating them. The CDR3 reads CASRMSSGRDTQYF. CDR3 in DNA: TGTGCCAGCAGAATGAGTAGCGGTCGAGATACGCAGTATTTT.

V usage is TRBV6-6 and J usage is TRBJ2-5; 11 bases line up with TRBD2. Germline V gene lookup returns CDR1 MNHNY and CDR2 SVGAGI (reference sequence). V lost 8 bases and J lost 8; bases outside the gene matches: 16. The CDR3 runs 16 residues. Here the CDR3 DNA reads TGTGCCAGCCGCGACAAAGTAGCGGGGGGGCCGGATACCCAGTACTTC. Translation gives CASRDKVAGGPDTQYF.

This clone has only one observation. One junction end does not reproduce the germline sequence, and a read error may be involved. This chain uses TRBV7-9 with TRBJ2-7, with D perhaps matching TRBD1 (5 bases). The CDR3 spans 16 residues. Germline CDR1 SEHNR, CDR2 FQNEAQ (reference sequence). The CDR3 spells CSSSLLTPGYLYEQYF. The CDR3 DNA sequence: TGTTCCAGCAGCTTATTAACGCCAGGGTACCTCTACGAGCAGTACTTC.

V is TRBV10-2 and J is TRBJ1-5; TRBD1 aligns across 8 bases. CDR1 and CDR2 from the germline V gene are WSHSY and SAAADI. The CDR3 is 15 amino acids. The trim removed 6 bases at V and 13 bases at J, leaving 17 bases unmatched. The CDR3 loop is CASRPGQGAFLGQHF. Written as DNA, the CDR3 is TGCGCCAGCAGACCAGGACAGGGAGCCTTTCTGGGTCAGCATTTT.

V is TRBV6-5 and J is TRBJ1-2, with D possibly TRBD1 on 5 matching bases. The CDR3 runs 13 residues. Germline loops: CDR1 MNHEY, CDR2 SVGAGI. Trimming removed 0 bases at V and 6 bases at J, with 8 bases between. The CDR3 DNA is TGTGCCAGCAGTTACTCCGGCAGGGATGGCTACACCTTC. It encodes CASSYSGRDGYTF.

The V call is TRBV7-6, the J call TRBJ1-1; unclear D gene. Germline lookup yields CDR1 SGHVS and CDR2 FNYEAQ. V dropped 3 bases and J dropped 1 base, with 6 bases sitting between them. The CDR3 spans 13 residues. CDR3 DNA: TGTGCCAGCAGCTTGCGCCAGAACACTGAAGCTTTCTTT. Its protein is CASSLRQNTEAFF.

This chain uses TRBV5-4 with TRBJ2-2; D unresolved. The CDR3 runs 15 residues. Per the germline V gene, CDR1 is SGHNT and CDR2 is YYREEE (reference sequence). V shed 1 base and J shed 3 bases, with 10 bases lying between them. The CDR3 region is CASSLPRGDTGELFF. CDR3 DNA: TGTGCCAGCAGCTTGCCCAGAGGTGACACCGGGGAGCTGTTTTTT.

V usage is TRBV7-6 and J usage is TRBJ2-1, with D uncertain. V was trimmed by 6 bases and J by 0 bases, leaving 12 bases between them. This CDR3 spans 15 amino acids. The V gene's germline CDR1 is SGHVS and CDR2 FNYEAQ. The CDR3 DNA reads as TGTGCCAGCAGACCCTCAGCGAGCTCCTACAATGAGCAGTTCTTC. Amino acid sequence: CASRPSASSYNEQFF.

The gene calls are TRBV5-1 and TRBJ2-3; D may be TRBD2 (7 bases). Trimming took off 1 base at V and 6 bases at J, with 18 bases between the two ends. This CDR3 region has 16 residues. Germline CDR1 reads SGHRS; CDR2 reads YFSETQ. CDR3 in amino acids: CASSLIAGAYSDTQYF. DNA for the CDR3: TGCGCCAGCAGCTTGATCGCGGGGGCATATTCGGATACGCAGTATTTT.